A single sample gave rise to the 26 T cell receptor beta chains below, sequenced in a study of T cell responses to AZD1222 COVID-19 vaccine. Measured with immunoSEQ multiplex PCR; TCRdb has only the in-frame clones, and not every one. Of around 80,000 clones detected, approximately 83% appear once; the ten largest clones hold 1.3%. The sequencing here drew on peripheral blood, taken 28 days after the second AZD1222 dose. The receptor set was obtained from an adult who received the AZD1222 COVID-19 vaccine.

J is TRBJ2-7 and V is TRBV28, with TRBD1 identical over 9 bases. The CDR3 totals 14 residues. The V gene end was trimmed by 2 bases and the J gene end by 4 bases; junction bases not matched to a gene: 3. Per germline, CDR1 MDHEN and CDR2 SYDVKM. The CDR3 here is CASSLDRGIYEQYF. Written as DNA, the CDR3 is TGTGCCAGCAGTTTAGACAGGGGGATTTACGAGCAGTACTTC.

The rearrangement links TRBV10-3 to TRBJ1-2; D not resolved. Germline values: CDR1 ENHRY, CDR2 SYGVKD. V was trimmed by 6 bases and J by 1 base, leaving 6 bases between them. The CDR3 runs to 12 residues. DNA of the CDR3: TGTGCCATCAGACAGCGTAACTATGGCTACACCTTC. Amino acids: CAIRQRNYGYTF.

This sequence joins TRBV2 and TRBJ1-6; D is unclear. The length of the CDR3 is 16 residues. V dropped 3 bases and J dropped 7 bases, with 16 bases sitting between them. The germline V gene has CDR1 SNHLY and CDR2 FYNNEI. CDR3 in DNA: TGTGCCAGCAGTGAGTTAAGGGCCATTGGGAATTCACCCCTCCACTTT. It translates to CASSELRAIGNSPLHF.

In its sample, this clone was seen once. The genes are TRBV11-2 and TRBJ1-1; D is uncertain. CDR3 length: 13 residues. The germline gives CDR1 SGHAT, CDR2 FQNNGV. The V end was cut by 5 bases, the J end by 6 bases, with 13 bases between. The CDR3 loop reads CASSRPGIPEAFF. The CDR3 coding sequence is TGTGCCAGCAGCCGTCCGGGAATCCCTGAAGCTTTCTTT.

The chain carries TRBV5-1 and TRBJ2-5; D is possibly TRBD2 (5 bases). CDR3 length: 15 residues. The germline CDR1 and CDR2 sequences are SGHRS and YFSETQ. Trimming left V 5 bases short and J 5 bases short, with 19 bases between. CDR3 coding DNA: TGCGCCAGCAGAATTGCCGGGAATCAATACGAGACCCAGTACTTC. Translated, it gives CASRIAGNQYETQYF.

About this clone itself: At one boundary the junction diverges from the germline segment, which might be a read error. V usage is TRBV19 and J usage is TRBJ1-2, with TRBD1 matching over 7 bases. The CDR3 runs 12 residues. The germline V gene has CDR1 LNHDA and CDR2 SQIVND (reference sequence). CDR3 bases: TGTGCCAGTAGTGAACCGGGACAGCAACCCAAGTTT. Translating it yields CASSEPGQQPKF.

The chain joins TRBV7-2 to TRBJ2-1; no definite D call. CDR3 length: 14 amino acids. Germline loops: CDR1 SGHTA, CDR2 FQGNSA. V was trimmed by 1 base and J by 0 bases, leaving 4 bases between them. The CDR3 region has the DNA TGTGCCAGCAGCTTAGATAGCTCCTACAATGAGCAGTTCTTC. Amino acid sequence: CASSLDSSYNEQFF.

The chain couples TRBV3-1 (or the pseudogene TRBV3-2) to TRBJ2-5; the match to TRBD2 covers 11 bases. V lost 4 bases to trimming and J lost 2 bases; unmatched junction nucleotides: 6. Germline V gives CDR1 LGHDT, CDR2 YNNKEL (reference sequence). CDR3 length equals 16 residues. CDR3 region: CASSPGTSGRQETQYF. The CDR3 nucleotides read TGTGCCAGCAGCCCGGGGACTAGCGGACGTCAAGAGACCCAGTACTTC.

This clone was detected a few times. V is TRBV28 and J is TRBJ2-7, with TRBD1 matching over 9 bases. V lost 9 bases to trimming and J lost 6 bases; unmatched junction nucleotides: 6. The CDR3 extends over 12 amino acids. Germline values: CDR1 MDHEN, CDR2 SYDVKM. Written as DNA, the CDR3 is TGTGCCAGTGGGACAGGGTACGTCGAGCAGTACTTC. It codes for CASGTGYVEQYF.

This chain uses TRBV3-1 (or the pseudogene TRBV3-2) with TRBJ2-1, with 15 positions matching TRBD2. The germline V gene encodes CDR1 LGHDT and CDR2 YNNKEL (reference sequence). Unmatched junction bases numbered 1, after V lost 0 bases and J lost 1 base. The CDR3 runs to 18 residues. The CDR3 DNA sequence: TGTGCCAGCAGCCAAGAAGGGACTAGCGGGAGGTCCTACAATGAGCAGTTCTTC. Protein: CASSQEGTSGRSYNEQFF.

The chain couples TRBV6-5 to TRBJ2-5, with 11 bases fitting TRBD2. The CDR3 loop spans 16 amino acids. Germline trimming cut 0 bases from V and 5 bases from J; bases unmatched to any gene: 5. Germline assignment: CDR1 MNHEY and CDR2 SVGAGI. CDR3 DNA: TGTGCCAGCAGTTACTCGGCTAGCGGGAGGCCTGAGACCCAGTACTTC. Its translation is CASSYSASGRPETQYF.

The chain uses TRBV6-5 and TRBJ2-7; 9 bases are a match to TRBD1. This CDR3 has 13 amino acids. Germline V gene sequence: CDR1 MNHEY, CDR2 SVGAGI. The CDR3 coding sequence is TGTGCGTCCGGACAGGGGCTATTCTACGAGCAGTACTTC. This encodes CASGQGLFYEQYF.

V usage is TRBV29-1 and J usage is TRBJ1-2; D unclear. Germline V CDR1 and CDR2: SQVTM, ANQGSEA. Trimming took off 3 bases at V and 6 bases at J, with 8 bases between the two ends. The CDR3 covers 11 residues. The CDR3 nucleotides are TGCAGCGTTGATGTGGTGCATGGCTACACCTTC. This translates into CSVDVVHGYTF.

A few counts support this clone. The chain couples TRBV30 to TRBJ1-2; D gene unclear. The CDR3 covers 12 residues. Germline V gives CDR1 GTSNPN, CDR2 SVGIG (reference sequence). Trimming cost V 0 bases and J 7 bases, with 9 bases left between them. The chain's CDR3 is CAWSVRFGGYTF. Written as DNA, the CDR3 is TGTGCCTGGAGTGTACGGTTCGGTGGCTACACCTTC. Full variable domain (remainder filled in from reference TRBV30 and TRBJ1-2): SQTIHQWPATLVQPVGSPLSLECTVEGTSNPNLYWYRQAAGRGLQLLFYSVGIGQISSEVPQNLSASRPQDRQFILSSKKLLLSDSGFYLCAWSVRFGGYTFGSGTRLTVV.

This clone came up once. J is TRBJ2-5 and V is TRBV18; D tentatively reads TRBD1 or TRBD2 (5 bases each). This CDR3 comprises 15 residues. Germline CDR1 is KGHSH and CDR2 is LQKENI. V shed 3 bases and J shed 5 bases, with 16 bases lying between them. This CDR3 is CASSPSGTGKETQYF. CDR3 DNA sequence: TGTGCCAGCTCACCCTCCGGGACGGGAAAGGAGACCCAGTACTTC.

The chain joins TRBV18 to TRBJ2-3; 11 positions match TRBD2. Germline assignment: CDR1 KGHSH and CDR2 LQKENI. The V gene end was trimmed by 4 bases and the J gene end by 4 bases; junction bases not matched to a gene: 1. This CDR3 comprises 14 residues. CDR3 bases: TGTGCCAGCTCACTAGCGGGAGGGCCAGATACGCAGTATTTT. It translates to CASSLAGGPDTQYF.

V usage is TRBV30 and J usage is TRBJ1-5; no firm D call. The CDR3 totals 14 residues. Germline V gene data show CDR1 as GTSNPN and CDR2 as SVGIG (reference sequence). Trimming took off 1 base at V and 0 bases at J, with 7 bases between the two ends. The CDR3 protein is CAWSALDSNQPQHF. For the CDR3, the DNA is TGTGCCTGGAGTGCGCTGGATAGCAATCAGCCCCAGCATTTT.

The rearrangement uses TRBV7-9 and TRBJ1-1; D is possibly TRBD1 (6 bases). Germline V gives CDR1 SEHNR, CDR2 FQNEAQ (reference sequence). The CDR3 runs 14 residues. V was clipped by 5 bases and J by 3 bases, with 13 bases between them. The CDR3 region has the DNA TGTGCCAGCAGCCTCCTACAGGGAGACACTGAAGCTTTCTTT. Its protein product is CASSLLQGDTEAFF.

In its sample, this clone was seen a few times. The V and J genes are TRBV7-3 and TRBJ1-2; TRBD1 is a possible D gene (6 bases). Trimming stripped 0 bases from V and 2 bases from J, with 10 bases between. This CDR3 contains 15 residues. Germline V gene sequence: CDR1 SGHTA, CDR2 FQGTGA. The CDR3 spells CASSLTGTPNYGYTF. The CDR3 coding sequence is TGTGCCAGCAGCTTAACCGGGACACCCAACTATGGCTACACCTTC. Using reference TRBV7-3 and TRBJ1-2 for the parts outside the CDR3, the full variable domain is GAGVSQTPSNKVTEKGKYVELRCDPISGHTALYWYRQSLGQGPEFLIYFQGTGAADDSGLPNDRFFAVRPEGSVSTLKIQRTERGDSAVYLCASSLTGTPNYGYTFGSGTRLTVV.

This clone has a handful of counts. The chain employs TRBV7-2 and TRBJ1-2, with D possibly matching TRBD1 (5 bases). The ends were cut back, 3 bases at V and 2 bases at J, with 13 bases in the middle. Germline loops: CDR1 SGHTA, CDR2 FQGNSA. The CDR3 has 15 amino acids. The CDR3 DNA follows: TGTGCCAGCAGCTTGGGGCAGGGCCTAAACTATGGCTACACCTTC. Protein sequence: CASSLGQGLNYGYTF.

The CDR3 DNA reads TGTGCCAGCAGTCCACAGGGAAGCAATCAGCCCCAGCATTTT. Amino acids: CASSPQGSNQPQHF. The genes are TRBV28 and TRBJ1-5; the D gene is possibly TRBD1 (6 bases). The V gene lost 5 bases and the J gene lost 1 base, with 9 bases spanning the gap. The CDR3 is 14 residues long. The germline V gene encodes CDR1 MDHEN and CDR2 SYDVKM.

The rearrangement joins TRBV19 to TRBJ2-7; D is perhaps TRBD2 (6 bases). V was trimmed by 3 bases and J by 1 base, leaving 16 bases between them. Germline V gene lookup returns CDR1 LNHDA and CDR2 SQIVND (reference sequence). CDR3 size: 16 residues. This CDR3 is CASSIAGRRQSYEQYF. As DNA, the CDR3 is TGTGCCAGTAGTATCGCGGGACGGCGCCAATCCTACGAGCAGTACTTC. Full variable domain (missing parts from reference TRBV19 and TRBJ2-7): DGGITQSPKYLFRKEGQNVTLSCEQNLNHDAMYWYRQDPGQGLRLIYYSQIVNDFQKGDIAEGYSVSREKKESFPLTVTSAQKNPTAFYLCASSIAGRRQSYEQYFGPGTRLTVT.

The chain has TRBV14 and TRBJ2-3, with unresolved D. V lost 2 bases to trimming and J lost 5 bases, with 17 bases between them. Germline CDR1 and CDR2: SGHDN and FVKESK. The CDR3 is 16 residues long. CDR3 sequence (DNA): TGTGCCAGCAGCCAACTGGTGGACCCCTCGGTAGATACGCAGTATTTT. As protein: CASSQLVDPSVDTQYF.

This rearrangement joins TRBV5-1 to TRBJ1-2, with a tentative D call TRBD1 (6 bases). V was cut by 4 bases and J by 3 bases, with 10 bases left in between. There are 13 residues in the CDR3. In germline, CDR1 is SGHRS, CDR2 YFSETQ. For the CDR3, the DNA is TGCGCCAGCAGCCCTAGACAGGACTATGGCTACACCTTC. It encodes CASSPRQDYGYTF.

This clone was picked up one time. V usage is TRBV7-2 and J usage is TRBJ1-1, with 7 bases fitting TRBD1. Germline CDR1 SGHTA, CDR2 FQGNSA. The trim removed 3 bases at V and 0 bases at J, leaving 1 base unmatched. The CDR3 is 14 residues long. The CDR3 spells CASSLGQMNTEAFF. The CDR3 DNA follows: TGTGCCAGCAGCTTGGGACAGATGAACACTGAAGCTTTCTTT.

This rearrangement joins TRBV7-9 to TRBJ2-7, with TRBD2 as a possible D gene (5 bases). The CDR3 runs 13 residues. CDR1 is SEHNR and CDR2 is FQNEAQ in the germline V gene (reference sequence). The ends were cut back, 6 bases at V and 3 bases at J, with 12 bases in the middle. The CDR3 loop reads CASRASGLYEQYF. The CDR3 coding sequence is TGTGCCAGCAGGGCCTCCGGACTCTACGAGCAGTACTTC.